A selection of T cell receptor beta chains follows, all from one sample in a study of T cell repertoires in cytomegalovirus infection. These receptors lack a known antigen. TCRdb called the reads again in MiXCR, with one record for every CDR3 protein. The sample holds some 310,000 distinct CDR3 sequences, just under 25% seen once. The sample consisted of cultured PBMCs, taken from culture after CMV antigen stimulation. The receptors were gathered from a human donor in good health (CMV status not recorded). Some clones in this sample may be carry-over from other donors' samples. Each CDR3 is given without its conserved first and last residue. Clone size is stated in some rows and not others, as once, few, many or a class when expanded.

V gene	clone size	CDR3 protein
TRBV12-3/TRBV12-4	few	ASSWRGREQY
TRBV19	few	ASTSGTGEYNEQF
TRBV6-5	-	ASMHRGGGYEQF
TRBV29-1	-	SVLQGARASEQF
TRBV4-2	few	ASSQELGAGRYEQY
TRBV12-3/TRBV12-4	-	ASSPSTRQTDTQY
TRBV27	-	ASSLKLAGGVSYNEQF
TRBV11-2	many	ASSLEGQGRNIQY
TRBV7-2	many	ASSFPTYNEQF
TRBV20-1	-	SAGTTGQGDYGYT
TRBV27	-	ASKREAGELF
TRBV7-2	many	ASSFASLNTGELF
TRBV14	-	ASSAQGIASEQY
TRBV9	-	ASSVGLSKTTTDTQY
TRBV19	-	ASSSSRNSPLH
TRBV4-1	-	ASSLPGQGPADTQY
TRBV27	-	ASSSRLAESTDTQY
TRBV7-2	many	ASSLSRDEKLF
TRBV12-3/TRBV12-4	few	ASSLMGTLAGGGNTGELF
TRBV7-2	many	ASSLWEGRNTEAF
TRBV12-3/TRBV12-4	-	ASSLGGTGGQPQH
TRBV5-6	few	ASSRLTGTGVLIGYGYT
TRBV7-2	many	ASSLDPGGRWGYT
TRBV27	-	ASSLSGLASEQY
TRBV11-2	-	ASRPSGLAVRNEQF
TRBV7-2	many	ASSLGSGRDTQY